This passage covers 25 T cell receptor beta chains from one sample sequenced in a study of hypomethylating agent response in myelodysplastic syndrome. Profiled with immunoSEQ multiplex PCR; TCRdb holds only in-frame clones, not every one. The data contain 10,000 to 11,000 clones, about 83% of them singletons. The material was bone marrow, obtained before or after starting hypomethylating agent treatment for myelodysplastic syndrome (not recorded which). Receptors originate from a human donor with myelodysplastic syndrome.

The rearrangement uses TRBV5-6 and TRBJ2-1; D gene uncertain. Trimming removed 4 bases from V and 3 bases from J, with 8 bases in between. The CDR3 runs 13 residues. CDR1 SGHDT and CDR2 YYEEEE come from the germline V gene. CDR3 DNA: TGTGCCAGCAGCGACCTTGGCTACAATGAGCAGTTCTTC. It translates to CASSDLGYNEQFF.

CDR3 in DNA: TGTGCCAGCAGCTTAGATCGCCCTAGGGGATGGAGCACTGAAGCTTTCTTT. It specifies CASSLDRPRGWSTEAFF. The chain joins TRBV11-2 to TRBJ1-1; weak D call: TRBD1 (5 bases). The germline CDR1 and CDR2 sequences are SGHAT and FQNNGV. V gave up 0 bases and J gave up 4 bases, with 18 bases separating them. This CDR3 is built from 17 residues.

The rearrangement links TRBV2 to TRBJ1-5, with D hard to call. The CDR3 runs to 15 residues. CDR1 is SNHLY, CDR2 FYNNEI, per germline. The V end lost 6 bases, the J end lost 0 bases, and 12 bases lay between the germline ends. The CDR3 here is CASRPRQNSNQPQHF. The DNA of the CDR3 is TGTGCCAGCAGGCCCCGTCAGAATAGCAATCAGCCCCAGCATTTT.

The chain is built from TRBV13 and TRBJ2-7; D is perhaps TRBD1 (6 bases). Germline loops: CDR1 PRHDT, CDR2 FYEKMQ (reference sequence). This CDR3 has 15 amino acids. Trimming took off 5 bases at V and 0 bases at J, with 14 bases between the two ends. Written as DNA, the CDR3 is TGTGCCAGCAGCGTCAGGGGAAGAAGCTCCTACGAGCAGTACTTC. Translation: CASSVRGRSSYEQYF.

CDR3 DNA: TGTGCCAGCAGGGAGGGACTAGCGGGAGTCTACGAGCAGTACTTC. This gives the protein CASREGLAGVYEQYF. This chain joins TRBV28 and TRBJ2-7; TRBD2 matches 14 bases. Germline V gene data show CDR1 as MDHEN and CDR2 as SYDVKM. Unmatched junction bases numbered 4, after V lost 6 bases and J lost 3 bases. The length of the CDR3 is 15 residues.

The V call is TRBV19, the J call TRBJ1-3; D call uncertain. This CDR3 has 13 amino acids. Germline V gene sequence: CDR1 LNHDA, CDR2 SQIVND (reference sequence). V lost 4 bases, J lost 0 bases, and 4 bases lay in between. The CDR3 is CASSTDSGNTIYF. CDR3 nucleotides: TGTGCCAGTAGTACGGACTCTGGAAACACCATATATTTT.

The chain joins TRBV27 to TRBJ2-5; 7 bases align to TRBD1. The CDR3 extends over 13 amino acids. CDR1 MNHEY and CDR2 SMNVEV come from the germline V gene (reference sequence). J was trimmed by 0 bases and V by 6 bases; bases with no gene match: 1. For the CDR3, the DNA is TGTGCCAGCAGGGACAGGCACCAAGAGACCCAGTACTTC. This gives the protein CASRDRHQETQYF.

The chain carries TRBV28 and TRBJ1-1; perhaps TRBD1 as D (5 bases). Trimming left V 7 bases short and J 8 bases short, with 14 bases between. CDR1 is MDHEN and CDR2 is SYDVKM in the germline V gene. The length of the CDR3 is 12 residues. CDR3 sequence (DNA): TGTGCCAGCAACCAACTTCGGGACGAAGCTTTCTTT. Its protein is CASNQLRDEAFF.

This clone counts as medium-sized. The rearrangement links TRBV4-1 to TRBJ1-1, with D possibly TRBD1 on 5 matching bases. Deletions cut 0 bases from V and 5 bases from J, with 13 bases between. The CDR3 is made up of 15 amino acids. In germline, CDR1 is MGHRA, CDR2 YSYEKL. The CDR3 spells CASSQEEAGKTEAFF. The CDR3, as DNA: TGCGCCAGCAGCCAAGAGGAGGCAGGGAAGACTGAAGCTTTCTTT.

The chain uses TRBV7-9 and TRBJ1-1; D not resolved. V gave up 3 bases and J gave up 0 bases, with 11 bases separating them. From germline, CDR1 is SEHNR and CDR2 FQNEAQ (reference sequence). The CDR3 sequence is 15 residues long. The CDR3, as DNA: TGTGCCAGCAGCTTGGGTCGGGGAGTGAACACTGAAGCTTTCTTT. This translates into CASSLGRGVNTEAFF.

The chain couples TRBV5-1 to TRBJ2-5, with a possible D match to TRBD1 (6 bases). This CDR3 has 16 amino acids. Per germline, CDR1 SGHRS and CDR2 YFSETQ. V lost 0 bases and J lost 5, with 17 bases in between. DNA for the CDR3: TGCGCCAGCAGCTTGGGAGACAGGCTTGATTCGGAGACCCAGTACTTC. Translating gives CASSLGDRLDSETQYF.

The sample holds one count of this clone. The V call is TRBV7-8, the J call TRBJ2-7; D may be TRBD1 (5 bases). The CDR3 runs 14 residues. The ends were cut back, 0 bases at V and 7 bases at J, with 13 bases in the middle. Looked up from germline, CDR1 is SGHVS and CDR2 is FQNEAQ. The CDR3 DNA reads as TGTGCCAGCAGCTTAGCGGGGCATCCCGGGGAGCAGTACTTC. Translating it yields CASSLAGHPGEQYF.

The chain carries TRBV18 and TRBJ1-1, with a possible D match to TRBD1 (6 bases). Germline CDR1 is KGHSH and CDR2 is LQKENI. V lost 3 bases and J 1 base, leaving 12 bases between the germline ends. The CDR3 sequence is 15 residues long. In nucleotides, the CDR3 is TGTGCCAGCTCACCCACAGGGTTAGGGAACACTGAAGCTTTCTTT. Translating gives CASSPTGLGNTEAFF.

CDR3 coding DNA: TGCAGCGTTGAAGCGACTAGTACAGATACGCAGTATTTT. Protein product: CSVEATSTDTQYF. V is TRBV29-1 and J is TRBJ2-3; a weak D match, TRBD2 (6 bases). Trimming pared 1 base from V and 3 bases from J, leaving 8 bases between. The germline gives CDR1 SQVTM, CDR2 ANQGSEA. There are 13 residues in the CDR3.

The rearrangement joins TRBV28 to TRBJ2-1, with 8 bases matching TRBD2. There are 15 residues in the CDR3. The germline CDR1 and CDR2 sequences are MDHEN and SYDVKM. V lost 3 bases, J lost 1 base, and 2 bases stayed unmatched. This chain's CDR3 is CASSFSGVSYNEQFF. Written as DNA, the CDR3 is TGTGCCAGCAGTTTTAGCGGGGTATCCTACAATGAGCAGTTCTTC.

The CDR3 region is CASSPLGGSGNTIYF. In DNA, the CDR3 is TGTGCCAGCAGCCCTCTAGGAGGGAGCGGAAACACCATATATTTT. V gene TRBV9 combines with J gene TRBJ1-3, with unresolved D. Germline-derived CDR1 and CDR2 are SGDLS and YYNGEE. Between the trimmed V and J ends, which lost 4 bases and 4 bases, there was a span of 15 bases. This CDR3 has 15 residues.

The count of this clone is one. The chain couples TRBV5-8 to TRBJ2-1; 9 bases match TRBD2. Looked up from germline, CDR1 is SGHTS and CDR2 is YDEGEE. The CDR3 loop spans 14 amino acids. The V segment lost 5 bases and the J segment 6 bases; nucleotides outside the gene matches: 6. In DNA form, the CDR3 reads TGTGCCAGCAGTTTCGGACTAGCGAGCAATGAGCAGTTCTTC. This sequence encodes CASSFGLASNEQFF.

The CDR3 loop is CAIIYRGQDYGYTF. DNA of the CDR3: TGTGCCATCATTTACAGGGGGCAGGACTATGGCTACACCTTC. J is TRBJ1-2 and V is TRBV10-3; 9 bases line up with TRBD1. Trimming took 7 bases from V and 3 from J; bases not matched to a gene: 6. Germline CDR1 ENHRY, CDR2 SYGVKD. The CDR3 has 14 residues.

The gene calls are TRBV6-6 and TRBJ1-1; D remains ambiguous. The V gene's germline CDR1 is MNHNY and CDR2 SVGAGI (reference sequence). Trimming took 4 bases from V and 1 from J, leaving 7 bases between them. The CDR3 runs to 13 residues. In DNA, the CDR3 is TGTGCCAGCAGTTCGGCTGGGAACACTGAAGCTTTCTTT. Translated: CASSSAGNTEAFF.

This sequence joins TRBV27 and TRBJ2-3, with D perhaps being TRBD1 or TRBD2 (5 bases each). The CDR3 loop spans 15 amino acids. The germline V gene encodes CDR1 MNHEY and CDR2 SMNVEV (reference sequence). Trimming took 6 bases from V and 1 from J, leaving 14 bases between them. The CDR3 protein is CASSLPGRGTDTQYF. The CDR3 nucleotides read TGTGCCAGCAGCCTTCCGGGACGGGGCACAGATACGCAGTATTTT.

This chain links TRBV5-6 with TRBJ2-1; 8 bases align to TRBD1. This CDR3 comprises 15 residues. J was trimmed by 7 bases and V by 0 bases; bases with no gene match: 6. Germline assignment: CDR1 SGHDT and CDR2 YYEEEE. In DNA, the CDR3 is TGTGCCAGCAGCTTGGGGACAGGGTTTAGGAATGAGCAGTTCTTC. As protein: CASSLGTGFRNEQFF.

The V call is TRBV2, the J call TRBJ2-3, with a tentative D call TRBD2 (5 bases). Germline assignment: CDR1 SNHLY and CDR2 FYNNEI. There are 14 residues in the CDR3. V was trimmed by 7 bases and J by 0 bases, leaving 11 bases between them. The CDR3 DNA reads as TGTGCCAGCACGGAGGAGGCTAGCACAGATACGCAGTATTTT. This encodes CASTEEASTDTQYF.

This clone was seen a few times. V and J are TRBV4-2 and TRBJ2-7; 11 nucleotides align to TRBD1. The germline CDR1 and CDR2 sequences are LGHNA and YNFKEQ. The CDR3 loop spans 15 amino acids. V was clipped by 4 bases and J by 3 bases; unmatched bases: 5. CDR3 bases: TGTGCCAGCAGCCCACCGGGACAGGGGGGCTACGAGCAGTACTTC. Residues: CASSPPGQGGYEQYF.

This clone was counted a single time. The chain employs TRBV4-2 and TRBJ1-5; 8 bases fit TRBD1. The V segment lost 4 bases and the J segment 2 bases; nucleotides outside the gene matches: 7. Germline V lookup: CDR1 LGHNA, CDR2 YNFKEQ. The CDR3 contains 16 residues. CDR3 in amino acids: CASSPGQGVGNQPQHF. The CDR3 nucleotides are TGTGCCAGCAGCCCAGGACAGGGTGTGGGCAATCAGCCCCAGCATTTT.

The chain uses TRBV14 and TRBJ2-7; D is unresolved. CDR3 length: 15 amino acids. Trimming stripped 0 bases from V and 2 bases from J, with 11 bases between. Germline assignment: CDR1 SGHDN and CDR2 FVKESK. CDR3 amino acids: CASSQDLARTYEQYF. The CDR3 DNA is TGTGCCAGCAGCCAAGATTTGGCGCGGACCTACGAGCAGTACTTC.